One sample yielded the 11 T cell receptor beta chains listed below, sequenced in a study of early T cells in non-severe SARS-CoV-2 infection. From the 5' RACE reads, TCRdb called clonotypes with MiXCR, one entry per CDR3 protein. The table includes tens of thousands of distinct CDR3 sequences, about 6% detected once. Sequenced material: whole blood. These receptors were collected from an adult who was a healthcare worker with PCR-confirmed SARS-CoV-2 infection or an uninfected control (not recorded which).

The table lists this clonotype with many counts. V is TRBV12-3 or TRBV12-4 and J is TRBJ2-5; possible D gene TRBD2, 6 bases. Trimming took off 6 bases at V and 1 base at J, with 12 bases between the two ends. This CDR3 has 14 amino acids. The CDR3 DNA sequence: TGTGCCAGCAGCCGGGCGGGGATCCAAGAGACCCAGTACTTC. As protein: CASSRAGIQETQYF.

This clonotype was detected many times. The V call is TRBV28, the J call TRBJ1-1; 10 bases align to TRBD1. This CDR3 has 15 residues. The germline V gene encodes CDR1 MDHEN and CDR2 SYDVKM. J lost 6 bases, V lost 2 bases, and 6 bases had no gene match. CDR3 DNA sequence: TGTGCCAGCAGTTTACAACGGACAGGGGGTCCTGAAGCTTTCTTT. Translating it yields CASSLQRTGGPEAFF.

This clonotype has at least ten counts. The V gene is TRBV18, the J gene TRBJ1-2; a possible D gene is TRBD1 (5 bases). V lost 2 bases, J lost 6 bases, and 22 bases lay in between. The CDR3 is 17 residues long. Germline V lookup: CDR1 KGHSH, CDR2 LQKENI. CDR3 residues: CASSPRMQGIVGNGYTF. The CDR3, as DNA: TGTGCCAGCTCACCAAGGATGCAGGGTATAGTGGGGAATGGCTACACCTTC. The full variable domain, rest sourced from reference TRBV18 and TRBJ1-2, is NAGVMQNPRHLVRRRGQEARLRCSPMKGHSHVYWYRQLPEEGLKFMVYLQKENIIDESGMPKERFSAEFPKEGPSILRIQQVVRGDSAAYFCASSPRMQGIVGNGYTFGSGTRLTVV.

In its sample, this clonotype was seen many times. The V call is TRBV5-1, the J call TRBJ2-2; maybe TRBD2 (5 bases). The CDR3 totals 15 residues. CDR1 is SGHRS, CDR2 YFSETQ, per germline. V was pared by 0 bases and J by 3 bases, with 9 bases between. The CDR3 DNA reads as TGCGCCAGCAGCTTGGCCGGGCGGGACACCGGGGAGCTGTTTTTT. It specifies CASSLAGRDTGELFF.

A few counts support this clonotype. The chain uses TRBV7-2 and TRBJ1-2, with no clear D. V lost 5 bases, J lost 1 base, and 14 bases lay in between. Germline loops: CDR1 SGHTA, CDR2 FQGNSA. The CDR3 contains 15 residues. Here the CDR3 reads CASSPTANFNYGYTF. The CDR3 DNA follows: TGTGCCAGCAGCCCAACAGCGAACTTTAACTATGGCTACACCTTC.

In its sample, this clonotype was seen a few times. V and J are TRBV14 and TRBJ2-7; D remains unclear. This CDR3 region has 14 residues. CDR1 and CDR2 (germline): SGHDN, FVKESK. Deletions cut 4 bases from V and 3 bases from J, with 13 bases between. CDR3 sequence (DNA): TGTGCCAGCAGCCTCCTAGGCTCGGGCTACGAGCAGTACTTC. It specifies CASSLLGSGYEQYF. Full variable domain (outside the CDR3, taken from reference TRBV14 and TRBJ2-7): EAGVTQFPSHSVIEKGQTVTLRCDPISGHDNLYWYRRVMGKEIKFLLHFVKESKQDESGMPNNRFLAERTGGTYSTLKVQPAELEDSGVYFCASSLLGSGYEQYFGPGTRLTVT.

The table lists this clonotype with many counts. The CDR3 spells CASSVTGVTGELFF. As DNA, the CDR3 is TGTGCCAGCAGCGTGACAGGGGTCACCGGGGAGCTGTTTTTT. The chain joins TRBV11-2 to TRBJ2-2, with 8 positions matching TRBD1. The CDR3 loop spans 14 amino acids. Germline-derived CDR1 and CDR2 are SGHAT and FQNNGV. V was clipped by 5 bases and J by 4 bases; unmatched bases: 3.

The V call is TRBV20-1, the J call TRBJ2-7, with 7 bases matching TRBD2. V was pared by 3 bases and J by 3 bases, with 5 bases of the junction left unmatched. Germline V lookup: CDR1 DFQATT, CDR2 SNEGSKA (reference sequence). CDR3 length: 13 residues. The CDR3 reads CSASVLADYEQYF. CDR3 nucleotide sequence: TGCAGTGCTAGTGTTCTAGCGGACTACGAGCAGTACTTC.

At least ten counts were recorded for this clonotype. The V gene is TRBV20-1, the J gene TRBJ2-7; D perhaps matches TRBD1 (8 bases). The CDR3 is made up of 17 amino acids. Germline V gene data show CDR1 as DFQATT and CDR2 as SNEGSKA (reference sequence). Trimming shortened V by 0 bases and J by 7 bases, and 25 bases separated the two germline ends. CDR3 DNA: TGCAGTGCTAGAGACAGAACAAAACAGGGGGGGGTTCATGAGCAGTACTTC. Its protein product is CSARDRTKQGGVHEQYF.

The chain employs TRBV25-1 and TRBJ2-5; no reliable D call. CDR3 size: 10 residues. V was cut by 6 bases and J by 7 bases, with 6 bases left in between. Germline lookup yields CDR1 MGHDK and CDR2 SYGVNS. The CDR3 DNA reads TGTGCCAGCAGGGGCGTGACCCAGTACTTC. The encoded protein is CASRGVTQYF.

This clonotype has a handful of counts. This sequence joins TRBV30 and TRBJ1-4; D possibly corresponds to TRBD1 (6 bases). The CDR3 spans 15 residues. CDR1 GTSNPN and CDR2 SVGIG come from the germline V gene (reference sequence). Trimming cost V 1 base and J 8 bases, with 17 bases left between them. CDR3 DNA sequence: TGTGCCTGGAGTGCCTGGGGGGCGGTGAAAGAAAAACTGTTTTTT. It specifies CAWSAWGAVKEKLFF. Using reference TRBV30 and TRBJ1-4 for the parts outside the CDR3, the full variable domain is SQTIHQWPATLVQPVGSPLSLECTVEGTSNPNLYWYRQAAGRGLQLLFYSVGIGQISSEVPQNLSASRPQDRQFILSSKKLLLSDSGFYLCAWSAWGAVKEKLFFGSGTQLSVL.